This passage covers 12 T cell receptor beta chains from one sample sequenced in a study of blood T cell repertoires in COVID-19. Profiled with immunoSEQ multiplex PCR; TCRdb holds only in-frame clones, not every one. The sample yields fewer than 500,000 clones, around 90% seen once. Sequenced: peripheral blood. These TCRs come from a man younger than 30 with COVID-19, enrolled during active disease.

The CDR3 DNA reads as TGTGCCAGCAGTGAAGCGCCTTCTACCAATTCACCCCTCCACTTT. It translates to CASSEAPSTNSPLHF. The gene calls are TRBV2 and TRBJ1-6; no clear D gene. The CDR3 is made up of 15 amino acids. The V end lost 0 bases, the J end lost 7 bases, and 10 bases lay between the germline ends. The germline V gene has CDR1 SNHLY and CDR2 FYNNEI.

CDR3 DNA: TGTGCCAGCAGTACCCTGACAGGGGGCATGAACGAGCAGTACTTC. Amino acids: CASSTLTGGMNEQYF. The chain is built from TRBV27 and TRBJ2-7; 10 nucleotides align to TRBD1. Per the germline V gene, CDR1 is MNHEY and CDR2 is SMNVEV (reference sequence). CDR3 size: 15 residues. Trimming took 5 bases from V and 5 from J; bases not matched to a gene: 9.

The chain combines TRBV25-1 with TRBJ1-6; no firm D call. The V and J ends lost 3 bases and 4 bases respectively, with 10 bases between them. The CDR3 is made up of 15 amino acids. The germline CDR1 and CDR2 sequences are MGHDK and SYGVNS. CDR3 sequence (DNA): TGTGCCAGCAGTGATAGGAACAGATATAATTCACCCCTCCACTTT. Its protein product is CASSDRNRYNSPLHF.

The chain uses TRBV19 and TRBJ2-2; unclear D gene. The length of the CDR3 is 12 residues. Germline-derived CDR1 and CDR2 are LNHDA and SQIVND (reference sequence). Trimming removed 1 base at V and 11 bases at J, with 8 bases between. The CDR3 sequence is CASSIGLFELFF. CDR3 DNA sequence: TGTGCCAGTAGTATAGGACTTTTCGAGCTGTTTTTT.

The J gene is TRBJ2-7, the V gene TRBV19, with a possible D match to TRBD1 (5 bases). Germline V gene data show CDR1 as LNHDA and CDR2 as SQIVND (reference sequence). The CDR3 runs 14 residues. The V gene lost 1 base and the J gene lost 5 bases, with 12 bases spanning the gap. As DNA, the CDR3 is TGTGCCAGTAGTATAGTCGACAGAACAAACGAGCAGTACTTC. This sequence encodes CASSIVDRTNEQYF.

The chain is built from TRBV19 and TRBJ1-2, with 8 bases that match TRBD1. Germline V gives CDR1 LNHDA, CDR2 SQIVND (reference sequence). Trimming at V came to 7 bases and at J to 4 bases, leaving 11 bases not matched to a gene. The CDR3 consists of 15 residues. The CDR3 sequence: CASTAASGGGYGYTF. CDR3 sequence (DNA): TGTGCCAGTACCGCCGCGTCAGGGGGCGGCTATGGCTACACCTTC. The variable domain in full, completed from reference TRBV19 and TRBJ1-2, reads DGGITQSPKYLFRKEGQNVTLSCEQNLNHDAMYWYRQDPGQGLRLIYYSQIVNDFQKGDIAEGYSVSREKKESFPLTVTSAQKNPTAFYLCASTAASGGGYGYTFGSGTRLTVV.

The chain combines TRBV6-2 or TRBV6-3 with TRBJ2-2, with 9 nucleotides matching TRBD2. The junction had 5 bases not matched to a gene; V was cut back by 2 bases and J by 4 bases. The CDR3 runs to 16 residues. Per germline, CDR1 MNHEY and CDR2 SVGEGT. The chain's CDR3 is CASSYGLAMGTGELFF. CDR3 coding DNA: TGTGCCAGCAGTTACGGACTAGCGATGGGCACCGGGGAGCTGTTTTTT.

The chain recombines TRBV29-1 with TRBJ2-2; D is undetermined. This CDR3 is built from 12 residues. Germline CDR1 reads SQVTM; CDR2 reads ANQGSEA. V dropped 6 bases and J dropped 6 bases, with 11 bases sitting between them. CDR3 DNA sequence: TGCAGCGTACCTTCAGGCGCCGGGGAGCTGTTTTTT. Translated: CSVPSGAGELFF.

The rearrangement uses TRBV6-4 and TRBJ2-7; TRBD1 matches at 8 bases. The CDR3 extends over 17 amino acids. The junction had 23 bases not matched to a gene; V was cut back by 10 bases and J by 6 bases. Per germline, CDR1 MRHNA and CDR2 SNTAGT. CDR3 nucleotide sequence: TGTGCCACCACCCGCCGAGGACAGGGATGCCGTGGTTTCGAGCAGTACTTC. Its protein product is CATTRRGQGCRGFEQYF.

The genes are TRBV9 and TRBJ2-5, with D possibly matching TRBD2 (5 bases). Trimming left V 0 bases short and J 6 bases short, with 12 bases between. Germline loops: CDR1 SGDLS, CDR2 YYNGEE. This CDR3 region has 14 residues. In DNA form, the CDR3 reads TGTGCCAGCAGCGTAGTGAGAGGGTGGAAGACCCAGTACTTC. Encoded protein: CASSVVRGWKTQYF.

The chain couples TRBV5-1 to TRBJ2-2, with 10 bases aligning to TRBD1. Germline V gives CDR1 SGHRS, CDR2 YFSETQ. The CDR3 is 17 residues long. J was trimmed by 4 bases and V by 4 bases; bases with no gene match: 10. The CDR3 is CASSRQGARVGTGELFF. For the CDR3, the DNA is TGCGCCAGCAGCCGACAGGGGGCAAGGGTAGGCACCGGGGAGCTGTTTTTT.

As DNA, the CDR3 is TGTGCCAGCACCCCCCGGACAGGGGCGGGCGGCTACACCTTC. This codes for CASTPRTGAGGYTF. The chain joins TRBV25-1 to TRBJ1-2; 9 bases agree with TRBD1. Per germline, CDR1 MGHDK and CDR2 SYGVNS. Germline trimming cut 7 bases from V and 8 bases from J; bases unmatched to any gene: 11. The CDR3 has 14 amino acids.